Shown below are 29 T cell receptor beta chains from a single sample sequenced in a study of siplizumab effects on memory and regulatory T cells. Profiling relied on immunoSEQ multiplex PCR, and the TCRdb table lists in-frame clones only, not all of them. The sample includes around 100,000 clones, nearly 95% of them seen just once. The sample taken for sequencing was non-Treg CD4+ T cells sorted from blood. The receptors shown here come from a human donor in good health.

V and J are TRBV6-9 and TRBJ1-3; no definite D call. CDR1 MNHGY and CDR2 SVAAGI come from the germline V gene. The CDR3 covers 15 residues. The ends were cut back, 6 bases at V and 2 bases at J, with 14 bases in the middle. CDR3 DNA sequence: TGTGCCAGCAGCGTAGACAAGTTTGCTGGAAACACCATATATTTT. Amino acids: CASSVDKFAGNTIYF.

The chain employs TRBV6-5 and TRBJ1-2; the D is unclear. Trimming shortened V by 8 bases and J by 2 bases, and 15 bases separated the two germline ends. CDR1 and CDR2 (germline): MNHEY, SVGAGI. The CDR3 has 14 amino acids. The CDR3 DNA reads as TGTGCCAGCCATACTGCTGGGCGGAACTATGGCTACACCTTC. This sequence encodes CASHTAGRNYGYTF.

The rearrangement links TRBV30 to TRBJ1-6; D call uncertain. V lost 2 bases, J lost 7 bases, and 12 bases lay in between. CDR3 length: 14 residues. Germline V CDR1 and CDR2: GTSNPN, SVGIG (reference sequence). In DNA, the CDR3 is TGTGCCTGGAGTTGGAGCCTAGCCAATTCACCCCTCCACTTT. Translation gives CAWSWSLANSPLHF.

The chain has TRBV6-1 and TRBJ2-7; 8 bases are a match to TRBD2. The CDR3 is 14 amino acids. From germline, CDR1 is MNHNS and CDR2 SASEGT. J gave up 2 bases and V 4 bases, and 4 bases lay outside the gene matches. Written as DNA, the CDR3 is TGTGCCAGCAGTGGCACTAGCGGTCCCTACGAGCAGTACTTC. Amino acid sequence: CASSGTSGPYEQYF.

The gene calls are TRBV4-1 and TRBJ2-1; 12 nucleotides align to TRBD2. Trimming took 0 bases from V and 0 from J; bases not matched to a gene: 9. CDR1 is MGHRA, CDR2 YSYEKL, per germline. This CDR3 is 20 amino acids long. CDR3 DNA sequence: TGCGCCAGCAGCCAAGAAGGGGCTAGCGGGGGGGTCAGCTCCTACAATGAGCAGTTCTTC. This sequence encodes CASSQEGASGGVSSYNEQFF.

DNA for the CDR3: TGTGCCAGTAGTATCTGGCTGAGGAACACTGAAGCTTTCTTT. It is translated as CASSIWLRNTEAFF. The gene calls are TRBV19 and TRBJ1-1; no clear D. V shed 3 bases and J shed 1 base, with 9 bases lying between them. Germline V gives CDR1 LNHDA, CDR2 SQIVND (reference sequence). This CDR3 spans 14 amino acids. Full variable domain (remainder filled in from reference TRBV19 and TRBJ1-1): DGGITQSPKYLFRKEGQNVTLSCEQNLNHDAMYWYRQDPGQGLRLIYYSQIVNDFQKGDIAEGYSVSREKKESFPLTVTSAQKNPTAFYLCASSIWLRNTEAFFGQGTRLTVV.

The V gene is TRBV4-3, the J gene TRBJ1-2; the D gene is possibly TRBD1 (5 bases). This CDR3 contains 16 residues. V lost 3 bases and J lost 0, with 14 bases in between. Per germline, CDR1 LGHNA and CDR2 YSLEER. CDR3 sequence reads: CASSHRSGDANYGYTF. The CDR3 DNA follows: TGCGCCAGCAGCCACCGATCGGGGGACGCTAACTATGGCTACACCTTC.

The V call is TRBV5-4, the J call TRBJ1-1; 9 positions match TRBD1. The germline CDR1 and CDR2 sequences are SGHNT and YYREEE (reference sequence). The CDR3 has 15 residues. Trimming cost V 1 base and J 9 bases; bases outside gene matches: 10. CDR3 region: CASSLRTRQGEKAFF. DNA for the CDR3: TGTGCCAGCAGCTTGAGGACTCGACAGGGGGAGAAAGCTTTCTTT. The variable domain in full, with the rest retrieved from reference TRBV5-4 and TRBJ1-1, is ETGVTQSPTHLIKTRGQQVTLRCSSQSGHNTVSWYQQALGQGPQFIFQYYREEENGRGNFPPRFSGLQFPNYSSELNVNALELDDSALYLCASSLRTRQGEKAFFGQGTRLTVV.

This chain connects TRBV6-5 to TRBJ1-1, with TRBD1 matching 9 bases. The germline V gene encodes CDR1 MNHEY and CDR2 SVGAGI. The CDR3 has 14 amino acids. Trimming cost V 5 bases and J 10 bases; bases outside gene matches: 11. CDR3: CASSPDRDRVAAFF. The CDR3 nucleotides are TGTGCCAGCAGTCCCGACCGGGACAGGGTGGCAGCTTTCTTT.

The V and J genes are TRBV19 and TRBJ2-3, with D possibly TRBD2 on 6 matching bases. The CDR3 sequence is 14 residues long. V was cut by 6 bases and J by 5 bases, with 15 bases left in between. The germline CDR1 and CDR2 sequences are LNHDA and SQIVND (reference sequence). CDR3: CASSLGGSVDTQYF. The CDR3 coding sequence is TGTGCCAGTAGCCTCGGGGGATCGGTAGATACGCAGTATTTT.

CDR3 loop: CASSNQKRGRTDTQYF. CDR3 nucleotides: TGTGCCAGTAGTAACCAAAAGCGGGGGCGGACAGATACGCAGTATTTT. The chain combines TRBV19 with TRBJ2-3, with 8 bases that match TRBD2. Germline loops: CDR1 LNHDA, CDR2 SQIVND (reference sequence). The CDR3 totals 16 residues. V was clipped by 4 bases and J by 3 bases; unmatched bases: 9.

The chain employs TRBV27 and TRBJ2-1; 10 nucleotides match TRBD1. The CDR3 sequence is 13 residues long. The V gene end was trimmed by 5 bases and the J gene end by 13 bases; junction bases not matched to a gene: 8. Germline values: CDR1 MNHEY, CDR2 SMNVEV (reference sequence). This chain's CDR3 is CASSATGGLPQFF. CDR3 DNA: TGTGCCAGCAGTGCGACAGGGGGCTTACCACAGTTCTTC.

This chain joins TRBV6-1 and TRBJ2-5, with D unresolved. The CDR3 spans 11 residues. The V and J ends lost 1 base and 5 bases respectively, with 2 bases between them. Looked up from germline, CDR1 is MNHNS and CDR2 is SASEGT. CDR3: CASSEVETQYF. The CDR3 DNA follows: TGTGCCAGCAGTGAAGTGGAGACCCAGTACTTC.

The rearrangement joins TRBV4-3 to TRBJ2-1; D possibly corresponds to TRBD2 (6 bases). Per germline, CDR1 LGHNA and CDR2 YSLEER. The CDR3 extends over 15 amino acids. The ends were cut back, 0 bases at V and 7 bases at J, with 13 bases in the middle. The CDR3 bases are TGCGCCAGCAGCCAAGATACGGGAGTTTTTAATGAGCAGTTCTTC. Its translation is CASSQDTGVFNEQFF.

This chain uses TRBV4-1 with TRBJ2-7; D tentatively reads TRBD1 or TRBD2 (5 bases each). Germline loops: CDR1 MGHRA, CDR2 YSYEKL. This CDR3 has 17 residues. Trimming cost V 1 base and J 4 bases, with 20 bases left between them. The CDR3 region is CASSQVQARGARYEQYF. The CDR3 DNA sequence: TGCGCCAGCAGCCAAGTCCAGGCGAGGGGAGCACGATACGAGCAGTACTTC.

The CDR3 nucleotides are TGTGCCAGCAGCGTACAACCTAAGGATACGCAGTATTTT. Translated, it gives CASSVQPKDTQYF. The J gene is TRBJ2-3, the V gene TRBV9; D is ambiguous. Germline-derived CDR1 and CDR2 are SGDLS and YYNGEE. The CDR3 has 13 residues. Trimming cost V 1 base and J 6 bases, with 9 bases left between them. Full variable domain (outside the CDR3, taken from reference TRBV9 and TRBJ2-3): DSGVTQTPKHLITATGQRVTLRCSPRSGDLSVYWYQQSLDQGLQFLIQYYNGEERAKGNILERFSAQQFPDLHSELNLSSLELGDSALYFCASSVQPKDTQYFGPGTRLTVL.

The chain couples TRBV29-1 to TRBJ1-1; perhaps TRBD1 as D (6 bases). V was clipped by 7 bases and J by 4 bases, with 16 bases between them. Germline CDR1 and CDR2: SQVTM and ANQGSEA. CDR3 length: 13 amino acids. CDR3 loop: CSAERGGGTEAFF. CDR3 coding DNA: TGCAGCGCTGAGAGGGGGGGCGGCACTGAAGCTTTCTTT.

This chain connects TRBV5-1 to TRBJ2-1; 10 nucleotides align to TRBD2. Trimming took 0 bases from V and 7 from J; bases not matched to a gene: 4. CDR3 length: 15 amino acids. Germline CDR1 reads SGHRS; CDR2 reads YFSETQ. The CDR3: CASSLASGRQNEQFF. As DNA, the CDR3 is TGCGCCAGCAGCTTGGCTAGCGGGAGACAGAATGAGCAGTTCTTC.

The chain couples TRBV21-1 to TRBJ2-7; the table calls TRBD2, which could not be checked here. TRBV21-1 is tagged as a pseudogene. The CDR3 contains 19 residues. The chain's CDR3 is CASSKEGLAGLGYAYEQYF. CDR3 DNA sequence: TGTGCCAGCAGCAAGGAGGGGCTAGCGGGACTAGGTTACGCCTACGAGCAGTACTTC.

This clone appeared once. The chain uses TRBV5-4 and TRBJ2-7, with TRBD1 matching 9 bases. The ends lost 1 base at V and 5 bases at J; junction bases unmatched: 4. In germline, CDR1 is SGHNT, CDR2 YYREEE (reference sequence). The length of the CDR3 is 14 residues. Here the CDR3 DNA reads TGTGCCAGCAGCTTGCAACAGGGGGCCCACGAGCAGTACTTC. Translating it yields CASSLQQGAHEQYF.

V and J are TRBV4-1 and TRBJ1-3; D gene uncertain. The CDR3 has 17 residues. V lost 0 bases and J lost 0, with 12 bases in between. Per germline, CDR1 MGHRA and CDR2 YSYEKL. For the CDR3, the DNA is TGCGCCAGCAGCCAAGATCCGTCACCCCTCTCTGGAAACACCATATATTTT. It yields the protein CASSQDPSPLSGNTIYF.

The CDR3 sequence: CASSPREEQPQHF. Here the CDR3 DNA reads TGTGCCAGCAGCCCCCGGGAGGAGCAGCCCCAGCATTTT. The J gene is TRBJ1-5, the V gene TRBV4-2; unclear D gene. The V and J ends lost 4 bases and 7 bases respectively, with 11 bases between them. The CDR3 contains 13 residues. CDR1 is LGHNA, CDR2 YNFKEQ, per germline.

The CDR3 spells CASRPSGGGYQETQYF. In DNA form, the CDR3 reads TGTGCCAGCAGACCCTCGGGCGGGGGGTACCAAGAGACCCAGTACTTC. This sequence joins TRBV7-9 and TRBJ2-5, with 8 bases matching TRBD2. V lost 6 bases and J lost 0; bases outside the gene matches: 9. Germline V CDR1 and CDR2: SEHNR, FQNEAQ (reference sequence). CDR3 size: 16 residues. The whole variable domain, filled in from reference TRBV7-9 and TRBJ2-5, reads DTGVSQNPRHKITKRGQNVTFRCDPISEHNRLYWYRQTLGQGPEFLTYFQNEAQLEKSRLLSDRFSAERPKGSFSTLEIQRTEQGDSAMYLCASRPSGGGYQETQYFGPGTRLLVL.

In nucleotides, the CDR3 is TGTGCCACCAACGCCGGGGGGAGGTACGAGCAGTACTTC. This sequence encodes CATNAGGRYEQYF. The chain links TRBV30 to TRBJ2-7; 7 nucleotides align to TRBD2. The CDR3 sequence is 13 residues long. With 8 bases clipped from V and 4 bases from J, the junction kept 11 bases outside the gene matches. Per the germline V gene, CDR1 is GTSNPN and CDR2 is SVGIG (reference sequence). The variable domain in full, with the rest retrieved from reference TRBV30 and TRBJ2-7, is SQTIHQWPATLVQPVGSPLSLECTVEGTSNPNLYWYRQAAGRGLQLLFYSVGIGQISSEVPQNLSASRPQDRQFILSSKKLLLSDSGFYLCATNAGGRYEQYFGPGTRLTVT.

In this sample, this clone turned up once. V is TRBV7-2 and J is TRBJ2-7; 7 positions agree with TRBD1. J lost 0 bases, V lost 5 bases, and 4 bases had no gene match. This CDR3 comprises 14 residues. CDR1 is SGHTA and CDR2 is FQGNSA in the germline V gene. CDR3 coding DNA: TGTGCCAGCAGCCGGGACAGTAGCTCCTACGAGCAGTACTTC. As protein: CASSRDSSSYEQYF.

The rearrangement joins TRBV2 to TRBJ2-3; possibly TRBD2 for D (7 bases). CDR1 and CDR2 from the germline V gene are SNHLY and FYNNEI. The CDR3 sequence is 18 residues long. Deletions cut 4 bases from V and 6 bases from J, with 26 bases between. The DNA for the CDR3 is TGTGCCAGCAGTGTAAGAGGGGGGGTTCCCTTTGCCCCCGATACGCAGTATTTT. It encodes CASSVRGGVPFAPDTQYF.

The chain uses TRBV6-5 and TRBJ1-2; 9 nucleotides align to TRBD1. V gave up 6 bases and J gave up 5 bases; unmatched junction bases: 7. The CDR3 runs to 14 residues. The germline V gene has CDR1 MNHEY and CDR2 SVGAGI. The CDR3 reads CASSNRDRVYGYTF. The CDR3, as DNA: TGTGCCAGCAGCAACAGGGACAGGGTTTATGGCTACACCTTC.

This chain uses TRBV7-2 with TRBJ2-1, with 8 bases lining up with TRBD2. Germline V gene lookup returns CDR1 SGHTA and CDR2 FQGNSA. Trimming removed 1 base from V and 4 bases from J; junction bases left unmatched: 3. This CDR3 has 15 amino acids. The CDR3 loop reads CASSLVLAAYNEQFF. As DNA, the CDR3 is TGTGCCAGCAGCTTAGTACTAGCGGCGTACAATGAGCAGTTCTTC.

This chain links TRBV5-5 with TRBJ2-3; D is possibly TRBD2 (6 bases). CDR3 length: 14 amino acids. With 2 bases removed from V and 4 bases from J, the gap between germline ends came to 11 bases. Germline values: CDR1 SGHKS, CDR2 YYEKEE (reference sequence). The CDR3 spells CASSFAWEADTQYF. Written as DNA, the CDR3 is TGTGCCAGCAGCTTCGCGTGGGAGGCAGATACGCAGTATTTT.